These 19 T cell receptor beta chains came from one sample sequenced in a study of cytomegalovirus exposure and HLA in healthy donors. Only in-frame clones appear in the TCRdb table, and some are missing; sequencing was by immunoSEQ multiplex PCR. The sample yields about 240,000 clones, around 87% seen once. Sequencing was done on a sample of PBMCs. The receptors come from a woman in her twenties or thirties in good health and CMV-seropositive.

The chain links TRBV5-6 to TRBJ1-2; 9 bases are shared with TRBD1. Trimming cost V 4 bases and J 4 bases; bases outside gene matches: 8. CDR1 SGHDT and CDR2 YYEEEE come from the germline V gene. The CDR3 is 15 residues long. The CDR3 region is CASSVPGQGGYGYTF. As DNA, the CDR3 is TGTGCCAGCAGCGTTCCGGGACAGGGAGGCTATGGCTACACCTTC. The whole variable domain, remainder taken from reference TRBV5-6 and TRBJ1-2, is DAGVTQSPTHLIKTRGQQVTLRCSPKSGHDTVSWYQQALGQGPQFIFQYYEEEERQRGNFPDRFSGHQFPNYSSELNVNALLLGDSALYLCASSVPGQGGYGYTFGSGTRLTVV.

The chain combines TRBV27 with TRBJ1-1, with D hard to call. The CDR3 has 14 residues. Germline assignment: CDR1 MNHEY and CDR2 SMNVEV (reference sequence). The V gene lost 1 base and the J gene lost 2 bases, with 8 bases spanning the gap. The CDR3 is CASSLYQSNTEAFF. CDR3 sequence (DNA): TGTGCCAGCAGTTTATACCAAAGCAACACTGAAGCTTTCTTT.

The rearrangement uses TRBV9 and TRBJ2-3, with 8 bases matching TRBD2. J was trimmed by 5 bases and V by 0 bases; bases with no gene match: 2. Germline V lookup: CDR1 SGDLS, CDR2 YYNGEE. CDR3 length: 14 residues. As DNA, the CDR3 is TGTGCCAGCAGCGTAGACGCGGGAGGAGATACGCAGTATTTT. Translating gives CASSVDAGGDTQYF.

V gene TRBV5-1 combines with J gene TRBJ2-7; weak D call: TRBD1 (5 bases). Looked up from germline, CDR1 is SGHRS and CDR2 is YFSETQ. V shed 4 bases and J shed 2 bases, with 13 bases lying between them. The CDR3 covers 14 residues. CDR3 sequence: CASSMAGLAYEQYF. CDR3 in DNA: TGCGCCAGCAGCATGGCAGGGTTAGCCTACGAGCAGTACTTC.

In this sample, this clone turned up once. This chain joins TRBV7-8 and TRBJ2-2; tentative D call: TRBD2 (5 bases). CDR1 is SGHVS, CDR2 FQNEAQ, per germline. V lost 3 bases and J lost 13, with 12 bases in between. This CDR3 is 12 amino acids long. CDR3 nucleotides: TGTGCCAGCAGCTTTGAGGGATACGGGCTGTTTTTT. Residues: CASSFEGYGLFF.

The chain recombines TRBV5-1 with TRBJ2-1; TRBD2 agrees at 11 bases. Per germline, CDR1 SGHRS and CDR2 YFSETQ. With V trimmed by 9 bases and J by 6 bases, 14 bases remained unmatched. This CDR3 is built from 16 residues. The CDR3 region is CATTYGTSGRVNEQFF. CDR3 sequence (DNA): TGCGCCACCACATACGGTACTAGCGGGAGAGTCAATGAGCAGTTCTTC. Using reference TRBV5-1 and TRBJ2-1 for the parts outside the CDR3, the full variable domain is KAGVTQTPRYLIKTRGQQVTLSCSPISGHRSVSWYQQTPGQGLQFLFEYFSETQRNKGNFPGRFSGRQFSNSRSEMNVSTLELGDSALYLCATTYGTSGRVNEQFFGPGTRLTVL.

The V call is TRBV19, the J call TRBJ2-1; the D is unclear. The CDR3 loop spans 13 amino acids. The germline V gene encodes CDR1 LNHDA and CDR2 SQIVND (reference sequence). Trimming took 3 bases from V and 5 from J, leaving 8 bases between them. CDR3 in DNA: TGTGCCAGTAGTATTAACACACACAATGAGCAGTTCTTC. Translated, it gives CASSINTHNEQFF.

V is TRBV18 and J is TRBJ2-7; 7 bases fit TRBD1. V was pared by 3 bases and J by 5 bases, with 16 bases of the junction left unmatched. This CDR3 comprises 17 residues. Germline-derived CDR1 and CDR2 are KGHSH and LQKENI. CDR3 loop: CASSPTLPGQWIHEQYF. CDR3 DNA: TGTGCCAGCTCACCCACCTTACCGGGACAGTGGATCCACGAGCAGTACTTC.

The chain is built from TRBV5-1 and TRBJ2-5; TRBD1 agrees at 8 bases. Trimming took 3 bases from V and 5 from J; bases not matched to a gene: 3. The CDR3 is made up of 13 amino acids. The germline CDR1 and CDR2 sequences are SGHRS and YFSETQ. The CDR3 protein is CASSSTGEETQYF. DNA for the CDR3: TGCGCCAGCAGCTCGACAGGGGAGGAGACCCAGTACTTC.

This chain uses TRBV30 with TRBJ2-7, with TRBD1 matching over 7 bases. Germline CDR1 GTSNPN, CDR2 SVGIG (reference sequence). J lost 3 bases, V lost 3 bases, and 11 bases had no gene match. The CDR3 extends over 15 amino acids. The DNA for the CDR3 is TGTGCCTGGAGCTTTCCTGGACAGGCCTACTACGAGCAGTACTTC. It yields the protein CAWSFPGQAYYEQYF.

The rearrangement uses TRBV19 and TRBJ2-7; 11 nucleotides agree with TRBD1. This CDR3 region has 16 residues. The V and J ends lost 5 bases and 2 bases, in that order; junction bases with no gene match: 8. Germline lookup yields CDR1 LNHDA and CDR2 SQIVND (reference sequence). The CDR3 is CASSPRRGQGAYEQYF. The DNA of the CDR3 is TGTGCCAGTAGTCCTCGGCGGGGACAGGGGGCCTACGAGCAGTACTTC.

The chain employs TRBV2 and TRBJ2-5, with 10 bases lining up with TRBD1. V lost 5 bases, J lost 5 bases, and 17 bases stayed unmatched. This CDR3 has 18 amino acids. The germline gives CDR1 SNHLY, CDR2 FYNNEI. The CDR3 bases are TGTGCCAGCAGTCCCGGTGGGACAGGGGTCATCCCGGTGGAGACCCAGTACTTC. This sequence encodes CASSPGGTGVIPVETQYF.

The V and J genes are TRBV10-3 and TRBJ2-1; 10 bases fit TRBD1. Germline CDR1 is ENHRY and CDR2 is SYGVKD. With V trimmed by 2 bases and J by 2 bases, 0 bases remained unmatched. The CDR3 is made up of 15 amino acids. The CDR3 region has the DNA TGTGCCATCAGTGAGGGACAGGGGGCCTACAATGAGCAGTTCTTC. This gives the protein CAISEGQGAYNEQFF.

This clone was picked up one time. This same CDR3 is encoded by further DNA sequences in the sample. The chain combines TRBV5-1 with TRBJ2-1; 9 nucleotides agree with TRBD2. J gave up 0 bases and V 5 bases, and 0 bases lay outside the gene matches. Germline V gives CDR1 SGHRS, CDR2 YFSETQ. CDR3 length equals 14 residues. The CDR3 reads CASSSGSSYNEQFF. The DNA of the CDR3 is TGCGCCAGCAGTAGCGGGAGCTCCTACAATGAGCAGTTCTTC. The full variable domain, in which reference TRBV5-1 and TRBJ2-1 provide the parts outside the CDR3, is KAGVTQTPRYLIKTRGQQVTLSCSPISGHRSVSWYQQTPGQGLQFLFEYFSETQRNKGNFPGRFSGRQFSNSRSEMNVSTLELGDSALYLCASSSGSSYNEQFFGPGTRLTVL.

V is TRBV5-6 and J is TRBJ2-7; 7 bases match TRBD2. The CDR3 loop spans 14 amino acids. CDR1 SGHDT and CDR2 YYEEEE come from the germline V gene. After removal of 4 bases from V and 0 bases from J, the junction contained 4 bases not matched to a gene. CDR3 region: CASSRGRASYEQYF. In DNA form, the CDR3 reads TGTGCCAGCAGCCGGGGGAGGGCCTCCTACGAGCAGTACTTC.

V is TRBV9 and J is TRBJ1-1; 9 nucleotides agree with TRBD1. The CDR3 is 16 residues long. Trimming cost V 4 bases and J 4 bases; bases outside gene matches: 11. Germline V gene lookup returns CDR1 SGDLS and CDR2 YYNGEE. The CDR3 sequence is CASSPWTGDGGTEAFF. In DNA form, the CDR3 reads TGTGCCAGCAGCCCTTGGACAGGGGACGGGGGCACTGAAGCTTTCTTT.

This clone turned up a few times. This chain's CDR3 is CASSQLPGTRFDEQYF. CDR3 sequence (DNA): TGTGCCAGCAGCCAGCTCCCCGGGACTAGGTTCGACGAGCAGTACTTC. This chain links TRBV7-9 with TRBJ2-7, with TRBD2 identical over 8 bases. Looked up from germline, CDR1 is SEHNR and CDR2 is FQNEAQ (reference sequence). The CDR3 totals 16 residues. Unmatched junction bases numbered 14, after V lost 5 bases and J lost 5 bases.

This clone appeared a single time. This rearrangement joins TRBV30 to TRBJ2-7; 8 bases match TRBD2. J lost 3 bases, V lost 2 bases, and 3 bases had no gene match. This CDR3 has 13 amino acids. Germline V CDR1 and CDR2: GTSNPN, SVGIG (reference sequence). The CDR3 protein is CAWSTSGYYEQYF. The CDR3 DNA sequence: TGTGCCTGGAGTACTAGCGGATACTACGAGCAGTACTTC.

The chain employs TRBV15 and TRBJ2-1; TRBD2 agrees at 8 bases. V trimming: 0 bases; J trimming: 12 bases; junction bases outside the gene matches: 16. There are 17 residues in the CDR3. The germline gives CDR1 LNHNV, CDR2 YYDKDF (reference sequence). This chain's CDR3 is CATSREFGTSILKGQFF. The CDR3 coding sequence is TGTGCCACCAGCAGAGAGTTCGGGACTAGTATCTTAAAGGGGCAGTTCTTC.